One and the same sample provided the 14 T cell receptor beta chains below, sequenced in a study of blood T cell repertoires in COVID-19. Clones were sequenced by immunoSEQ multiplex PCR, and TCRdb holds only the in-frame ones, with some missing. This table holds under 55,000 clones, roughly nine tenths found once. Sequenced material: peripheral blood. Receptor source: a human donor in a cohort sampled during active COVID-19.

The V and J genes are TRBV7-3 and TRBJ2-1, with D tentatively TRBD2 (5 bases). Trimming cost V 0 bases and J 2 bases, with 8 bases left between them. The CDR3 spans 15 residues. Germline V CDR1 and CDR2: SGHTA, FQGTGA. The CDR3 coding sequence is TGTGCCAGCAGCTTAACACGGGATACCTACAATGAGCAGTTCTTC. This gives the protein CASSLTRDTYNEQFF.

V gene TRBV2 combines with J gene TRBJ2-1; 7 nucleotides match TRBD1. This CDR3 region has 14 residues. In germline, CDR1 is SNHLY, CDR2 FYNNEI. Trimming cost V 3 bases and J 3 bases; bases outside gene matches: 2. The CDR3 sequence: CASSDWTGYNEQFF. For the CDR3, the DNA is TGTGCCAGCAGTGATTGGACAGGCTACAATGAGCAGTTCTTC.

The rearrangement uses TRBV7-2 and TRBJ1-6, with TRBD1 matching over 10 bases. Germline V CDR1 and CDR2: SGHTA, FQGNSA. The length of the CDR3 is 15 residues. Losses at the gene ends were 5 bases for V and 9 bases for J; bases not matched to a gene: 7. This CDR3 reads CASSQGQGIFSPLHF. In DNA, the CDR3 is TGTGCCAGCAGCCAGGGACAGGGGATATTTTCACCCCTCCACTTT.

The chain combines TRBV6-6 with TRBJ2-3, with TRBD2 as a possible D gene (6 bases). This CDR3 spans 15 amino acids. Germline CDR1 reads MNHNY; CDR2 reads SVGAGI (reference sequence). The V end lost 5 bases, the J end lost 2 bases, and 14 bases lay between the germline ends. This chain's CDR3 is CASSLEGMATDTQYF. The CDR3 DNA reads TGTGCCAGCAGTCTGGAGGGTATGGCCACAGATACGCAGTATTTT.

The V gene is TRBV5-1, the J gene TRBJ2-2; D is undetermined. The CDR3 loop spans 14 amino acids. Trimming stripped 0 bases from V and 3 bases from J, with 6 bases between. CDR1 SGHRS and CDR2 YFSETQ come from the germline V gene. The CDR3 region is CASSLGHDTGELFF. In DNA, the CDR3 is TGCGCCAGCAGCTTGGGACATGACACCGGGGAGCTGTTTTTT.

Comment on this clone: The same CDR3 arises from other DNA sequences in this sample as well. CDR3 in amino acids: CAWSGQGGQPQHF. The CDR3, as DNA: TGTGCCTGGAGTGGGCAGGGAGGGCAGCCCCAGCATTTT. This chain uses TRBV30 with TRBJ1-5; possibly TRBD1 for D (5 bases). CDR1 and CDR2 (germline): GTSNPN, SVGIG (reference sequence). V shed 1 base and J shed 7 bases, with 11 bases lying between them. CDR3 length: 13 amino acids.

V usage is TRBV19 and J usage is TRBJ1-1, with TRBD1 as a possible D gene (6 bases). The CDR3 totals 11 residues. The germline CDR1 and CDR2 sequences are LNHDA and SQIVND (reference sequence). CDR3 region: CGGQLNTEAFF. The CDR3 nucleotides are TGTGGGGGACAACTGAACACTGAAGCTTTCTTT.

This clone was seen a single time. V gene TRBV4-2 combines with J gene TRBJ2-1, with D tentatively TRBD2 (7 bases). Germline CDR1 and CDR2: LGHNA and YNFKEQ. CDR3 length equals 14 residues. Trimming pared 0 bases from V and 9 bases from J, leaving 12 bases between. Written as DNA, the CDR3 is TGTGCCAGCAGCCAAGATCGCGGGGGCGGTGAGCAGTTCTTC. As protein: CASSQDRGGGEQFF.

The rearrangement uses TRBV5-4 and TRBJ1-1; no definite D call. Germline values: CDR1 SGHNT, CDR2 YYREEE (reference sequence). CDR3 length equals 15 residues. V dropped 2 bases and J dropped 0 bases, with 11 bases sitting between them. The chain's CDR3 is CASSFQDLMNTEAFF. The CDR3 DNA reads as TGTGCCAGCAGCTTCCAGGATCTCATGAACACTGAAGCTTTCTTT.

For the CDR3, the DNA is TGTGCCAGCAGTTCCTCCGGCACGCGGGACGAGCAGTACTTC. It encodes CASSSSGTRDEQYF. The chain is built from TRBV28 and TRBJ2-7; the D gene is possibly TRBD2 (5 bases). Germline assignment: CDR1 MDHEN and CDR2 SYDVKM. V gave up 4 bases and J gave up 5 bases, with 15 bases separating them. The CDR3 is 14 residues long.

The gene calls are TRBV29-1 and TRBJ1-2; 8 bases are shared with TRBD1. Germline V gene data show CDR1 as SQVTM and CDR2 as ANQGSEA. This CDR3 has 13 residues. With 1 base clipped from V and 8 bases from J, the junction kept 6 bases outside the gene matches. CDR3 protein: CSVEAWTGTGYTF. The CDR3 DNA sequence: TGCAGCGTTGAAGCGTGGACAGGGACCGGCTACACCTTC.

V is TRBV5-1 and J is TRBJ1-2; 8 nucleotides line up with TRBD1. V trimming: 4 bases; J trimming: 2 bases; junction bases outside the gene matches: 7. This CDR3 comprises 15 residues. Looked up from germline, CDR1 is SGHRS and CDR2 is YFSETQ. The CDR3 coding sequence is TGCGCCAGCAGCCTGGAGACAGGGGTAAACTATGGCTACACCTTC. Residues: CASSLETGVNYGYTF.

The chain has TRBV6-5 and TRBJ2-7; 9 nucleotides line up with TRBD2. Germline CDR1 reads MNHEY; CDR2 reads SVGAGI. V lost 2 bases and J lost 5; bases outside the gene matches: 7. CDR3 length equals 15 residues. The CDR3: CASSYASGMYHEQYF. The CDR3, as DNA: TGTGCCAGCAGTTACGCTAGCGGGATGTATCACGAGCAGTACTTC.

J is TRBJ1-2 and V is TRBV6-5, with 10 bases that match TRBD1. The CDR3 contains 14 residues. With V trimmed by 7 bases and J by 6 bases, 8 bases remained unmatched. Germline-derived CDR1 and CDR2 are MNHEY and SVGAGI. CDR3 sequence reads: CASKYDRGRDGYTF. The CDR3 nucleotides read TGTGCCAGCAAATACGACAGGGGGCGCGATGGCTACACCTTC.